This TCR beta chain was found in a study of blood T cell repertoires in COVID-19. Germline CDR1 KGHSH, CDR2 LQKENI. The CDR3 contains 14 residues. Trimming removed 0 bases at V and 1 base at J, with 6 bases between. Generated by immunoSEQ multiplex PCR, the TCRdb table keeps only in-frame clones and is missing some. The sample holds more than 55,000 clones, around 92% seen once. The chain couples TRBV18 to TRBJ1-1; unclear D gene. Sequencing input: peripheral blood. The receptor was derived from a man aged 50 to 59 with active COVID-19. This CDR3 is CASSPPGRNTEAFF. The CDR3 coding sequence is TGTGCCAGCTCACCACCGGGCAGGAACACTGAAGCTTTCTTT.